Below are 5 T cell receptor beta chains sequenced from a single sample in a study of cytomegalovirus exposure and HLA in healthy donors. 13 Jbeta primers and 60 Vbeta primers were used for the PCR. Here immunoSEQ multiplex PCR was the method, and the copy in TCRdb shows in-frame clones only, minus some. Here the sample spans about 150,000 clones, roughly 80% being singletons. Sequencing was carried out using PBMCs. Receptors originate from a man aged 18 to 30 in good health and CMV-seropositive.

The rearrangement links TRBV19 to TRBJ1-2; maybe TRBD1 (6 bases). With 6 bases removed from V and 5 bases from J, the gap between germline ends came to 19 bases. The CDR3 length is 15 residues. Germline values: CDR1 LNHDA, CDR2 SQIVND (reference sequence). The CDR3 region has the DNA TGTGCCAGTAGGTCAACCGGCGACAGGACGTATGGCTACACCTTC. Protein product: CASRSTGDRTYGYTF.

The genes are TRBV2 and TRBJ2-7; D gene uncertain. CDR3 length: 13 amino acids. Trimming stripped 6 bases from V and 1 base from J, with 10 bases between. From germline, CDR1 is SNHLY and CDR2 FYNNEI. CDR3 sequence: CASSSIYSYEQYF. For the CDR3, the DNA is TGTGCCAGCAGCTCTATCTATTCCTACGAGCAGTACTTC.

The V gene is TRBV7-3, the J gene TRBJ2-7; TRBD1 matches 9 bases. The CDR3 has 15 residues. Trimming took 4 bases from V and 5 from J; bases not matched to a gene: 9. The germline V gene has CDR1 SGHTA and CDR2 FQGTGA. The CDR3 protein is CASSSNGQGSNEQYF. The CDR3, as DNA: TGTGCCAGCAGCTCAAATGGACAGGGGAGTAACGAGCAGTACTTC.

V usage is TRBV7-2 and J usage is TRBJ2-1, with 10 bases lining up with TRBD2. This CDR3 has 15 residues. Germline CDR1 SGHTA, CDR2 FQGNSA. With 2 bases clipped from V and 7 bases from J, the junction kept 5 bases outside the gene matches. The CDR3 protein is CASSLLAGVLNEQFF. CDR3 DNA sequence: TGTGCCAGCAGCTTACTAGCGGGAGTTTTGAATGAGCAGTTCTTC.

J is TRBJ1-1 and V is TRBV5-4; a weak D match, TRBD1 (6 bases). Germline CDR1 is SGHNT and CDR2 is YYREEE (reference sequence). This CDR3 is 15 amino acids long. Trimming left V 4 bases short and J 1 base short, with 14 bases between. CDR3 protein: CASSKDRNQNTEAFF. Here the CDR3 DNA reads TGTGCCAGCAGCAAAGACAGGAACCAGAACACTGAAGCTTTCTTT.